The 21 T cell receptor beta chains below all came from one sample that was sequenced in a study of cytomegalovirus exposure and HLA in healthy donors. PCR involved 60 Vbeta and 13 Jbeta primers. Clones were sequenced by immunoSEQ multiplex PCR, and TCRdb holds only the in-frame ones, with some missing. Found here are roughly 160,000 clones, about 75% of them singletons; the top ten hold about 7.7%. The sample consisted of PBMCs. These receptors all come from a woman in her forties in good health and CMV-seropositive.

The J gene is TRBJ2-2, the V gene TRBV2, with TRBD1 identical over 7 bases. The CDR3 covers 13 residues. The germline V gene encodes CDR1 SNHLY and CDR2 FYNNEI. Unmatched junction bases numbered 9, after V lost 11 bases and J lost 6 bases. CDR3 in DNA: TGTGCCGACCAGGGGGTCCATCCCGGGGAGCTGTTTTTT. It translates to CADQGVHPGELFF.

This chain uses TRBV2 with TRBJ2-5; the D gene is possibly TRBD1 (6 bases). V was pared by 4 bases and J by 5 bases, with 14 bases between. Germline V gene data show CDR1 as SNHLY and CDR2 as FYNNEI. The CDR3 extends over 14 amino acids. DNA for the CDR3: TGTGCCAGCAGTGGCATTACAGGGCGGGAGACCCAGTACTTC. As protein: CASSGITGRETQYF. The complete variable domain, with remaining parts taken from reference TRBV2 and TRBJ2-5, reads EPEVTQTPSHQVTQMGQEVILRCVPISNHLYFYWYRQILGQKVEFLVSFYNNEISEKSEIFDDQFSVERPDGSNFTLKIRSTKLEDSAMYFCASSGITGRETQYFGPGTRLLVL.

This chain uses TRBV19 with TRBJ1-3; 7 bases match TRBD1. Losses at the gene ends were 4 bases for V and 0 bases for J; bases not matched to a gene: 6. The length of the CDR3 is 16 residues. The germline V gene has CDR1 LNHDA and CDR2 SQIVND (reference sequence). Written as DNA, the CDR3 is TGTGCCAGTAGTAGACAAGGACAGGTCTCTGGAAACACCATATATTTT. Amino acids: CASSRQGQVSGNTIYF.

This clone has just a few counts. CDR3 nucleotide sequence: TGTGCCAGTAGTATACTCGATAGGGGTCAGCCCCAGCATTTT. Protein: CASSILDRGQPQHF. The gene calls are TRBV19 and TRBJ1-5, with D possibly being TRBD1 (5 bases). V lost 2 bases and J lost 6, with 11 bases in between. Germline V gene sequence: CDR1 LNHDA, CDR2 SQIVND (reference sequence). This CDR3 spans 14 amino acids.

The V and J genes are TRBV5-4 and TRBJ2-7; D is perhaps TRBD2 (5 bases). Germline V gene sequence: CDR1 SGHNT, CDR2 YYREEE (reference sequence). V shed 5 bases and J shed 0 bases, with 18 bases lying between them. The CDR3 loop spans 16 amino acids. As DNA, the CDR3 is TGTGCCAGCAGTGACTCCATCAGCGGAAGCTCCTACGAGCAGTACTTC. It codes for CASSDSISGSSYEQYF.

The J gene is TRBJ2-1, the V gene TRBV29-1; 10 bases agree with TRBD2. The CDR3 has 16 residues. Trimming at V came to 6 bases and at J to 10 bases, leaving 18 bases not matched to a gene. The germline gives CDR1 SQVTM, CDR2 ANQGSEA. CDR3 sequence: CSVPPPLAGDVKEQFF. The CDR3 DNA reads as TGCAGCGTCCCCCCTCCCCTAGCGGGAGATGTAAAGGAGCAGTTCTTC.

This clone was counted a single time. The genes are TRBV2 and TRBJ2-3; 15 bases align to TRBD2. CDR3 length equals 19 residues. Unmatched junction bases numbered 9, after V lost 5 bases and J lost 0 bases. Germline V gene sequence: CDR1 SNHLY, CDR2 FYNNEI. The CDR3 loop is CASSRGLAGGTPSTDTQYF. CDR3 DNA sequence: TGTGCCAGCAGTAGAGGACTAGCGGGAGGGACTCCTAGCACAGATACGCAGTATTTT.

The chain couples TRBV30 to TRBJ2-7, with a weak D call TRBD2 (6 bases). V was clipped by 1 base and J by 0 bases, with 7 bases between them. Germline V lookup: CDR1 GTSNPN, CDR2 SVGIG (reference sequence). The CDR3 totals 13 residues. Written as DNA, the CDR3 is TGTGCCTGGAGTGGGGACTTCTCCTACGAGCAGTACTTC. Translated: CAWSGDFSYEQYF.

The chain links TRBV15 to TRBJ2-3; possibly TRBD2 for D (6 bases). The CDR3 covers 16 residues. The V and J ends lost 3 bases and 4 bases respectively, with 17 bases between them. The germline V gene encodes CDR1 LNHNV and CDR2 YYDKDF (reference sequence). The CDR3 protein is CATSRDRGGGADTQYF. CDR3 coding DNA: TGTGCCACCAGCAGGGATAGGGGAGGTGGGGCAGATACGCAGTATTTT.

This clone has just a few counts. The chain couples TRBV5-6 to TRBJ2-1, with TRBD2 matching over 15 bases. CDR3 length equals 17 residues. Looked up from germline, CDR1 is SGHDT and CDR2 is YYEEEE. J was trimmed by 11 bases and V by 2 bases; bases with no gene match: 11. The CDR3 region is CASSFGAWTSGRGKQFF. Written as DNA, the CDR3 is TGTGCCAGCAGCTTTGGGGCCTGGACTAGCGGGAGGGGCAAGCAGTTCTTC.

The V call is TRBV5-4, the J call TRBJ2-5; 7 bases map to TRBD1. Germline V gene sequence: CDR1 SGHNT, CDR2 YYREEE (reference sequence). CDR3 size: 17 residues. V shed 0 bases and J 4 bases; nucleotides not matched to a gene: 12. The CDR3 region is CASSLGRRVSGGETQYF. In nucleotides, the CDR3 is TGTGCCAGCAGCTTGGGCCGAAGGGTGTCAGGGGGAGAGACCCAGTACTTC.

This clone has just one count. V and J are TRBV28 and TRBJ1-5; D not resolved. Trimming took off 3 bases at V and 1 base at J, with 7 bases between the two ends. Germline V gives CDR1 MDHEN, CDR2 SYDVKM. This CDR3 contains 14 residues. CDR3 residues: CASSFSGSNQPQHF. The CDR3, as DNA: TGTGCCAGCAGTTTTTCGGGAAGCAATCAGCCCCAGCATTTT. Full variable domain (rest looked up from reference TRBV28 and TRBJ1-5): DVKVTQSSRYLVKRTGEKVFLECVQDMDHENMFWYRQDPGLGLRLIYFSYDVKMKEKGDIPEGYSVSREKKERFSLILESASTNQTSMYLCASSFSGSNQPQHFGDGTRLSIL.

The chain recombines TRBV9 with TRBJ1-4; the match to TRBD1 covers 9 bases. The germline CDR1 and CDR2 sequences are SGDLS and YYNGEE. The CDR3 consists of 13 residues. The junction had 0 bases not matched to a gene; V was cut back by 3 bases and J by 6 bases. CDR3 nucleotides: TGTGCCAGCAGCGGGACAGGGGATGAAAAACTGTTTTTT. Amino acids: CASSGTGDEKLFF.

The chain has TRBV18 and TRBJ2-7; D is unclear. CDR3 size: 16 residues. Germline-derived CDR1 and CDR2 are KGHSH and LQKENI. Trimming took 2 bases from V and 5 from J, leaving 19 bases between them. The CDR3 reads CASSPVDSALRDEQYF. The CDR3 DNA sequence: TGTGCCAGCTCACCAGTCGACTCTGCTTTACGGGACGAGCAGTACTTC.

A single count supports this clone. CDR3: CASSSPAGGNYGYTF. CDR3 bases: TGTGCCAGCAGCTCCCCGGCAGGGGGAAACTATGGCTACACCTTC. This chain joins TRBV28 and TRBJ1-2; 7 nucleotides match TRBD1. CDR1 is MDHEN and CDR2 is SYDVKM in the germline V gene. This CDR3 comprises 15 residues. The trim removed 6 bases at V and 2 bases at J, leaving 9 bases unmatched.

The chain links TRBV7-2 to TRBJ1-1, with TRBD1 matching over 7 bases. Trimming removed 8 bases from V and 1 base from J; junction bases left unmatched: 7. Germline CDR1 and CDR2: SGHTA and FQGNSA. CDR3 size: 14 residues. The CDR3: CASSTGAENTEAFF. As DNA, the CDR3 is TGTGCCAGCTCCACAGGGGCTGAGAACACTGAAGCTTTCTTT.

The sample holds a few counts of this clone. The chain has TRBV9 and TRBJ2-2; TRBD1 aligns across 8 bases. The germline V gene has CDR1 SGDLS and CDR2 YYNGEE. The V and J ends lost 3 bases and 4 bases, in that order; junction bases with no gene match: 11. This CDR3 contains 17 residues. The chain's CDR3 is CASSADRGQSSTGELFF. The CDR3 coding sequence is TGTGCCAGCAGCGCCGACAGGGGCCAAAGTAGCACCGGGGAGCTGTTTTTT. Complete variable domain (other parts from reference TRBV9 and TRBJ2-2): DSGVTQTPKHLITATGQRVTLRCSPRSGDLSVYWYQQSLDQGLQFLIQYYNGEERAKGNILERFSAQQFPDLHSELNLSSLELGDSALYFCASSADRGQSSTGELFFGEGSRLTVL.

This clone is a singleton in its sample. The chain couples TRBV19 to TRBJ1-2; D is undetermined. The CDR3 is made up of 13 amino acids. Deletions cut 7 bases from V and 6 bases from J, with 15 bases between. The V gene's germline CDR1 is LNHDA and CDR2 SQIVND (reference sequence). CDR3 nucleotides: TGTGCCAGTACGGAGGAACGTGGTCATGGCTACACCTTC. It translates to CASTEERGHGYTF.

CDR3 DNA: TGTGCCAGCAGTCCGCTGAGGGGGAGCGACCGCACAGATACGCAGTATTTT. Its protein is CASSPLRGSDRTDTQYF. The chain employs TRBV27 and TRBJ2-3, with D perhaps matching TRBD1 (6 bases). Germline V gene data show CDR1 as MNHEY and CDR2 as SMNVEV (reference sequence). The CDR3 is 17 amino acids. V lost 5 bases and J 1 base, leaving 19 bases between the germline ends.

The chain couples TRBV28 to TRBJ2-7, with 9 bases matching TRBD2. J gave up 2 bases and V 6 bases, and 5 bases lay outside the gene matches. The CDR3 covers 14 residues. Germline CDR1 is MDHEN and CDR2 is SYDVKM. The CDR3 DNA reads TGTGCCAGCAGACCAGGCGGGAGGGCCTACGAGCAGTACTTC. Protein: CASRPGGRAYEQYF.

V gene TRBV19 combines with J gene TRBJ1-2; 7 bases align to TRBD1. In germline, CDR1 is LNHDA, CDR2 SQIVND (reference sequence). This CDR3 is 14 amino acids long. The trim removed 4 bases at V and 1 base at J, leaving 3 bases unmatched. This chain's CDR3 is CASSTGDSNYGYTF. CDR3 coding DNA: TGTGCCAGTAGTACGGGGGACAGTAACTATGGCTACACCTTC.